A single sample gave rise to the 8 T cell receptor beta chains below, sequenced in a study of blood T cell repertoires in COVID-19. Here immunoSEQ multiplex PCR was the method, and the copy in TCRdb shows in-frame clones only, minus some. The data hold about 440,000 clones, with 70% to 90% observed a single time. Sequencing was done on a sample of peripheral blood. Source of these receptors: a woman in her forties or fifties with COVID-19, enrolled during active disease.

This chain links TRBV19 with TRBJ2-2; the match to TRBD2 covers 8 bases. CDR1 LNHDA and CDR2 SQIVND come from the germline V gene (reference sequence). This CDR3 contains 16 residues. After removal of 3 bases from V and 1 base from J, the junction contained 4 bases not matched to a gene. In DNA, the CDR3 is TGTGCCAGTAGTATCCCGGGAGGGGTGAACACCGGGGAGCTGTTTTTT. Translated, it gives CASSIPGGVNTGELFF.

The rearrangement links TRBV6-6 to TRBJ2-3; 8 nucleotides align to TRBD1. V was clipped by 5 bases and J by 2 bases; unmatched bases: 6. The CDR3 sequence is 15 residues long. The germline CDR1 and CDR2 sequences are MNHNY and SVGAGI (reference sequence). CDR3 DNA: TGTGCCAGCAGTACCGGGACAGGCTTCACAGATACGCAGTATTTT. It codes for CASSTGTGFTDTQYF.

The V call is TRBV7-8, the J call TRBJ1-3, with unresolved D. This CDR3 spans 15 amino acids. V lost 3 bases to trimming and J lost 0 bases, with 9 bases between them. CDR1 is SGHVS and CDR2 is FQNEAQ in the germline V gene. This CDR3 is CASSFLSGSGNTIYF. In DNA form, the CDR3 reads TGTGCCAGCAGCTTTTTATCAGGCTCTGGAAACACCATATATTTT.

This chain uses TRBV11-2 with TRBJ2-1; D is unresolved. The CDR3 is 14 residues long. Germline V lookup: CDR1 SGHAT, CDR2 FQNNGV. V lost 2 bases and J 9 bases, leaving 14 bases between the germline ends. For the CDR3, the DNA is TGTGCCAGCAGCTTAATAGTTTCCCCTTCTGAGCAGTTCTTC. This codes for CASSLIVSPSEQFF.

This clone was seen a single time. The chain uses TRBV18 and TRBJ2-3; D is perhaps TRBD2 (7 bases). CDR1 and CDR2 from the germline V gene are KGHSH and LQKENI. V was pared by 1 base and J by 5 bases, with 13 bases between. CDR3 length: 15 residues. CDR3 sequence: CASSPQGGTKDTQYF. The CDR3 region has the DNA TGTGCCAGCTCACCACAGGGGGGGACGAAAGATACGCAGTATTTT.

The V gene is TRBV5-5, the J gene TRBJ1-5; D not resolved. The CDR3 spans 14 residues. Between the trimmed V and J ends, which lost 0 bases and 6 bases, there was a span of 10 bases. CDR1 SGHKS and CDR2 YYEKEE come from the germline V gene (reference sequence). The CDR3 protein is CASSLVQTGQPQHF. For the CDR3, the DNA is TGTGCCAGCAGCTTGGTCCAGACGGGTCAGCCCCAGCATTTT.

The CDR3 region has the DNA TGTGCCAGCAGCTTAGGGGCAGGGGGCCGTGAGCAGTTCTTC. This encodes CASSLGAGGREQFF. This chain uses TRBV7-9 with TRBJ2-1; 8 bases match TRBD1. The CDR3 contains 14 residues. CDR1 is SEHNR and CDR2 is FQNEAQ in the germline V gene (reference sequence). Trimming took 1 base from V and 9 from J; bases not matched to a gene: 5.

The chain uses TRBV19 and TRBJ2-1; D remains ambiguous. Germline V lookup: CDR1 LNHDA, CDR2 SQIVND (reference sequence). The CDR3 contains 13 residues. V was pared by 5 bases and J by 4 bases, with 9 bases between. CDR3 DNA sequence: TGTGCCAGTAGTGGGCAGGTGTACAATGAGCAGTTCTTC. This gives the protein CASSGQVYNEQFF.